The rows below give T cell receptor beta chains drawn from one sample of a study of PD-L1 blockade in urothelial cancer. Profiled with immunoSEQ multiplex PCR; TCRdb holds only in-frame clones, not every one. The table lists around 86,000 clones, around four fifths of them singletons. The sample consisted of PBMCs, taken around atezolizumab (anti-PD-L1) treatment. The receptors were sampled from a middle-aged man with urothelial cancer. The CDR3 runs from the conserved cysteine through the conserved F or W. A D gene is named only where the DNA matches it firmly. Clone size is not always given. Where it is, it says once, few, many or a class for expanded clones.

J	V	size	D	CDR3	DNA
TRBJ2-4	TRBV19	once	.	CASRQRKGIQYF	TGTGCCAGTCGACAGAGAAAAGGCATTCAGTACTTC
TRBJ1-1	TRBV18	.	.	CASSPAGNTEAFF	TGTGCCAGCTCACCTGCGGGGAACACTGAAGCTTTCTTT
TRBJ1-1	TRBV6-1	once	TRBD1	CASSGDRGQRAFF	TGTGCCAGCAGTGGGGACAGGGGGCAACGGGCTTTCTTT
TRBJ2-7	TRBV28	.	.	CASSSGSVSGSSYEQYF	TGTGCCAGCAGTTCGGGGTCAGTTAGTGGGAGCTCCTACGAGCAGTACTTC
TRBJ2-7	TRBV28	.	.	CASSSTGVSDIDEQYF	TGTGCCAGCAGCTCAACAGGAGTAAGTGATATCGACGAGCAGTACTTC
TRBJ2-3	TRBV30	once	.	CAWTGDDTQYF	TGTGCCTGGACGGGGGATGATACGCAGTATTTT
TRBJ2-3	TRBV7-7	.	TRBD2	CASSPDSGGDTQYF	TGTGCTAGCAGCCCGGATAGCGGGGGAGATACGCAGTATTTT
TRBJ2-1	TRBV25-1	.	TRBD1	CASSEGDRYNEQFF	TGTGCCAGCAGTGAAGGGGACAGATACAATGAGCAGTTCTTC
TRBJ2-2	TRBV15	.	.	CATSSRGRYTGELFF	TGTGCCACCAGCTCTCGAGGCAGATACACCGGGGAGCTGTTTTTT
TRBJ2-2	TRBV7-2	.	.	CASSSNWNTGELFF	TGTGCCAGCAGCTCTAACTGGAACACCGGGGAGCTGTTTTTT
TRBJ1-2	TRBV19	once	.	CATSGTNYGYTF	TGTGCCACGTCAGGGACTAACTATGGCTACACCTTC
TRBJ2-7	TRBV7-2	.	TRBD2	CASSLVRGLAGSDEQYF	TGTGCCAGCAGCTTAGTTCGGGGACTAGCGGGGTCGGACGAGCAGTACTTC
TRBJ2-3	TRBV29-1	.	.	CSVGAGATDTQYF	TGCAGCGTCGGGGCGGGGGCCACAGATACGCAGTATTTT
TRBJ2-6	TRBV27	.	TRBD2	CASSSWAGVRANVLTF	TGTGCCAGCAGTTCTTGGGCGGGAGTTAGGGCCAACGTCCTGACTTTC
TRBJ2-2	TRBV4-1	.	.	CASSRQGEGTGELFF	TGCGCCAGCAGCCGGCAGGGCGAAGGGACCGGGGAGCTGTTTTTT
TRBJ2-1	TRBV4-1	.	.	CASSKGTPSESEQFF	TGCGCCAGCAGCAAAGGGACCCCTAGCGAAAGTGAGCAGTTCTTC
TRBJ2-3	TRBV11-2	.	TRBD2	CASSPQGLADINF	TGTGCCAGCAGCCCCCAAGGACTAGCGGATATCAATTTT
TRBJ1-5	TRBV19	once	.	CASTMGGSNQPQHF	TGTGCCAGTACTATGGGGGGTAGCAATCAGCCCCAGCATTTT
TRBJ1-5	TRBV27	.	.	CASSSRQSNQPQHF	TGTGCCAGCAGTTCCCGACAGAGCAATCAGCCCCAGCATTTT
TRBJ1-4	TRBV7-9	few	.	CASSFPSTTNEKLFF	TGTGCCAGCAGCTTCCCCAGTACAACTAATGAAAAACTGTTTTTT
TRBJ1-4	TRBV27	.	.	CASANHATNEKLFF	TGTGCCAGCGCGAACCATGCAACTAATGAAAAACTGTTTTTT
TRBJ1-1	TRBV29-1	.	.	CSVLVTEAFF	TGCAGCGTCTTAGTAACTGAAGCTTTCTTT
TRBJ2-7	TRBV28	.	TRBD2	CASRQERETREQYF	TGTGCCAGCCGCCAGGAGCGGGAGACCCGGGAGCAGTACTTC
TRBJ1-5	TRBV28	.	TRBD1	CASRRWGQTNNQPQHF	TGTGCCAGCAGGAGGTGGGGACAGACCAACAATCAGCCCCAGCATTTT
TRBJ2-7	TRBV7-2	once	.	CASSFTQGHYEQYF	TGTGCCAGCAGCTTCACACAGGGCCACTACGAGCAGTACTTC
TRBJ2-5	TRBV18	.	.	CASSPPTGRDREETQYF	TGTGCCAGCTCACCACCGACGGGTCGGGATAGAGAAGAGACCCAGTACTTC
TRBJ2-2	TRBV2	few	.	CASGERSPNTGELFF	TGTGCCAGCGGGGAGAGGAGCCCGAACACCGGGGAGCTGTTTTTT
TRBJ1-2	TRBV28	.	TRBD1	CASSSGTGRRYGYGYTF	TGTGCCAGCAGTTCCGGGACAGGGCGCCGCTACGGCTATGGCTACACCTTC
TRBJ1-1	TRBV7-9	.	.	CASSSDSPTRAFF	TGTGCCAGCAGCTCAGACTCCCCGACGAGAGCTTTCTTT
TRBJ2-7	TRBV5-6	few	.	CASSLGLVSYEQYF	TGTGCCAGCAGCTTGGGTCTAGTCTCCTACGAGCAGTACTTC
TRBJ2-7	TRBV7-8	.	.	CASSLGGPNEQYF	TGTGCCAGCAGCTTAGGCGGGCCCAACGAGCAGTACTTC
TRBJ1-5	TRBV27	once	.	CASSDRGWGYSNQPQHF	TGTGCCAGCAGTGACCGGGGTTGGGGTTATAGCAATCAGCCCCAGCATTTT
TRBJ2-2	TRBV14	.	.	CASSRGQGSTGELFF	TGTGCCAGCAGCCGAGGGCAGGGGAGTACCGGGGAGCTGTTTTTT
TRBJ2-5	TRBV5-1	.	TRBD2	CASSLGLAGGPRQETQYF	TGCGCCAGCAGCTTGGGACTAGCGGGAGGGCCCCGGCAAGAGACCCAGTACTTC
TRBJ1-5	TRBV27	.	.	CASSLRGWEKSNQPQHF	TGTGCCAGCAGTTTGAGGGGGTGGGAGAAAAGCAATCAGCCCCAGCATTTT
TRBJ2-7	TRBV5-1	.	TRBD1	CASRQGTGVQQYF	TGCGCCAGCAGGCAAGGGACAGGGGTACAGCAGTACTTC
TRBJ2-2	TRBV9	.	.	CASSVARRGTGELFF	TGTGCCAGCAGCGTAGCTCGACGGGGCACCGGGGAGCTGTTTTTT
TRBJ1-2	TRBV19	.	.	CASSHSARNGYTF	TGTGCCAGTAGCCATTCGGCCAGGAATGGCTACACCTTC
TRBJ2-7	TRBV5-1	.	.	CASSLASGSTYEQYF	TGCGCCAGCAGCTTGGCCAGCGGTTCTACCTACGAGCAGTACTTC
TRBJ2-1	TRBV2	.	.	CASTGEQFF	TGTGCCAGCACGGGTGAGCAGTTCTTC
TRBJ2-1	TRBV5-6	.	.	CASGGSGSNEQFF	TGTGCCAGCGGCGGGTCCGGGAGCAATGAGCAGTTCTTC
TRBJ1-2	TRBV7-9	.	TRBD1	CASSLQQGLGYTF	TGTGCCAGCAGCCTCCAACAGGGGCTTGGCTACACCTTC
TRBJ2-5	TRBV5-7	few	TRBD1	CASSYGTARQETQYF	TGTGCCAGCAGCTACGGGACAGCCCGACAAGAGACCCAGTACTTC
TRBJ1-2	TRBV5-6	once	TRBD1	CASSPGQVPYGYTF	TGTGCCAGCAGCCCAGGACAGGTCCCATATGGCTACACCTTC
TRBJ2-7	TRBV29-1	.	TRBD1	CSARDRASYEQYF	TGCAGCGCCCGGGACAGGGCTTCCTACGAGCAGTACTTC
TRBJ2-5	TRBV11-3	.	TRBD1	CASSPGQGSETQYF	TGTGCCAGCAGCCCGGGACAGGGTTCGGAGACCCAGTACTTC
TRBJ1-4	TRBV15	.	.	CATSRDANTPGSGLFF	TGTGCCACCAGCAGAGATGCCAACACCCCGGGAAGCGGACTGTTTTTT
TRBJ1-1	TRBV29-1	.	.	CNVAPGTEAFF	TGCAACGTTGCCCCGGGCACTGAAGCTTTCTTT
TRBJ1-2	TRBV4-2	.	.	CASSQVGGGGYTF	TGTGCCAGCAGCCAAGTTGGCGGAGGTGGCTACACCTTC
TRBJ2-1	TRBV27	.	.	CASSFLRVGSNEQFF	TGTGCCAGCAGTTTCCTCAGGGTTGGTTCCAATGAGCAGTTCTTC